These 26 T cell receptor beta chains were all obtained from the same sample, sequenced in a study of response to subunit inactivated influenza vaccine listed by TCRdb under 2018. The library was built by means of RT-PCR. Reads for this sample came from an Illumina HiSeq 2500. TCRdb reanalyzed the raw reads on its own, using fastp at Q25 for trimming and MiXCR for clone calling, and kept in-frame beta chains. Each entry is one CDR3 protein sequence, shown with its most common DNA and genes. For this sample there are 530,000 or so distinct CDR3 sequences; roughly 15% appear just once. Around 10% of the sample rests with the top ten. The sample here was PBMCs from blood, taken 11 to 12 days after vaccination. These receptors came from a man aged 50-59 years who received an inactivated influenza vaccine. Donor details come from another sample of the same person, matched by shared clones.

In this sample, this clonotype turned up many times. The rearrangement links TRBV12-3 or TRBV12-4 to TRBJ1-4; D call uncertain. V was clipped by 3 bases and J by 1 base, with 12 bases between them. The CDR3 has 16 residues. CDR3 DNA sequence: TGTGCCAGCAGTTTTGTCCCTGCGTTAACTAATGAAAAACTGTTTTTT. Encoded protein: CASSFVPALTNEKLFF.

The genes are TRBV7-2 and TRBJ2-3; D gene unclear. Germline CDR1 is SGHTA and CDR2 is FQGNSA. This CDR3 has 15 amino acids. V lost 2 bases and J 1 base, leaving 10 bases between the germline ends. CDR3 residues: CASSLRRVGTDTQYF. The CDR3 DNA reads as TGTGCCAGCAGCTTAAGAAGGGTTGGCACAGATACGCAGTATTTT.

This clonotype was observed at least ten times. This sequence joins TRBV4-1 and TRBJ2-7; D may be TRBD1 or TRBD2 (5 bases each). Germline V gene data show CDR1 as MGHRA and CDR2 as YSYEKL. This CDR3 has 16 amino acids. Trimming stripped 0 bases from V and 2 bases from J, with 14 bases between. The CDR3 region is CASSQDPPGRTYEQYF. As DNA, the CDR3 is TGCGCCAGCAGCCAAGATCCACCGGGACGGACCTACGAGCAGTACTTC.

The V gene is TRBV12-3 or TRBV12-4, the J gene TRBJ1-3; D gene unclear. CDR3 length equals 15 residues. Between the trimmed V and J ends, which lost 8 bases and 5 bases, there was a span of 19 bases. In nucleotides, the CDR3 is TGTGCCAGCGACAACCGAGGGTCGGGGAGAAACACCATATATTTT. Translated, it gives CASDNRGSGRNTIYF.

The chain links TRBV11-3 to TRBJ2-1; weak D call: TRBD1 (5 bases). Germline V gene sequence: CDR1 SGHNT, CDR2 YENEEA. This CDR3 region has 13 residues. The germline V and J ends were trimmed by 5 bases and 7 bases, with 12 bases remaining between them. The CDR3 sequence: CASSTGPQNEQFF. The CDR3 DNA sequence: TGTGCCAGCAGCACAGGCCCTCAGAATGAGCAGTTCTTC. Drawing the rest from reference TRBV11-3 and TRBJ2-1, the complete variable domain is EAGVVQSPRYKIIEKKQPVAFWCNPISGHNTLYWYLQNLGQGPELLIRYENEEAVDDSQLPKDRFSAERLKGVDSTLKIQPAELGDSAVYLCASSTGPQNEQFFGPGTRLTVL.

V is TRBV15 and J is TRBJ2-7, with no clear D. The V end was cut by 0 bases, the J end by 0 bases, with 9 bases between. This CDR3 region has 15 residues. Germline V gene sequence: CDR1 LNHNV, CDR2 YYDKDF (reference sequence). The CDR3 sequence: CATSRDRWDSYEQYF. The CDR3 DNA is TGTGCCACCAGCAGAGATCGGTGGGACTCCTACGAGCAGTACTTC.

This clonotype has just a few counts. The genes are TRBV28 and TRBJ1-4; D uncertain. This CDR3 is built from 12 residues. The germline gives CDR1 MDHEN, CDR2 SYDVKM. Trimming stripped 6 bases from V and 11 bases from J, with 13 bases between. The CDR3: CASSGGIVKLFF. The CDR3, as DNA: TGTGCCAGCAGCGGAGGGATAGTGAAACTGTTTTTT.

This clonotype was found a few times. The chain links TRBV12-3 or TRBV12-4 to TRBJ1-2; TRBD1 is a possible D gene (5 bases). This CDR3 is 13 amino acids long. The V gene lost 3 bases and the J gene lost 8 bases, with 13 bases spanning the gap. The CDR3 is CASSFLKGDGYTF. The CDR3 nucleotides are TGTGCCAGCAGTTTTCTCAAAGGGGACGGCTACACCTTC.

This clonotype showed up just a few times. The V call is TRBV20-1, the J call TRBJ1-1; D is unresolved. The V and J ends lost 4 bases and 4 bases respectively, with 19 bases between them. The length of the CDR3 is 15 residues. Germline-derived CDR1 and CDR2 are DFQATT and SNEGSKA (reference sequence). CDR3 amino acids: CSAKGRAETFTEAFF. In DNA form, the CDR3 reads TGCAGTGCTAAGGGTCGGGCAGAAACTTTCACTGAAGCTTTCTTT.

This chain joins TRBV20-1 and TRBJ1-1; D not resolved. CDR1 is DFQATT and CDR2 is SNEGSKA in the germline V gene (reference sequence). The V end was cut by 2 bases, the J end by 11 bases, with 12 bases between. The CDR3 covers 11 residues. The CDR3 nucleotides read TGCAGTGCTAGAAACGTCGTAGGGGCTTTCTTT. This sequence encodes CSARNVVGAFF.

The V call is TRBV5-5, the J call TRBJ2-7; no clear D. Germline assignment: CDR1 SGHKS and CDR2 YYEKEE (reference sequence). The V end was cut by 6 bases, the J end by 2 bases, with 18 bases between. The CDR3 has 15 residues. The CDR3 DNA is TGTGCCAGCACCCCCCTGGGTCTCCCTACCTACGAGCAGTACTTC. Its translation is CASTPLGLPTYEQYF.

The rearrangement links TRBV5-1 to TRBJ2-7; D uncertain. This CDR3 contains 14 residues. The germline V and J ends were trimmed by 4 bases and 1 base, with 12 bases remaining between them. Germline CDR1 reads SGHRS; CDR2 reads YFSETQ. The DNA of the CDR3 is TGCGCCAGCAGCCCGTCGGACGGTTCCTACGAGCAGTACTTC. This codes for CASSPSDGSYEQYF.

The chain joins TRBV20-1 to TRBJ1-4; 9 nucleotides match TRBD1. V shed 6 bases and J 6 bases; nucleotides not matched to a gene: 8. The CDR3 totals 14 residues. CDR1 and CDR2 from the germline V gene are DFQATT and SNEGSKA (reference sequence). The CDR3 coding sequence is TGCAGTGCCGGAGGGGGGACAGGGCATGAAAAACTGTTTTTT. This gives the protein CSAGGGTGHEKLFF.

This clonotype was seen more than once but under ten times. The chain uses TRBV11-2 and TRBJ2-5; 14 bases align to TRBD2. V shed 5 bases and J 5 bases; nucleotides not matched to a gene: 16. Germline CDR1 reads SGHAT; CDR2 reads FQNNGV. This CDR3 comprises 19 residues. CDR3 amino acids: CASSLGSPGLAGVGETQYF. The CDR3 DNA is TGTGCCAGCAGCCTAGGGAGCCCGGGACTAGCGGGGGTAGGGGAGACCCAGTACTTC. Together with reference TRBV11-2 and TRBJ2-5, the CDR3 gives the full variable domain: EAGVAQSPRYKIIEKRQSVAFWCNPISGHATLYWYQQILGQGPKLLIQFQNNGVVDDSQLPKDRFSAERLKGVDSTLKIQPAKLEDSAVYLCASSLGSPGLAGVGETQYFGPGTRLLVL.

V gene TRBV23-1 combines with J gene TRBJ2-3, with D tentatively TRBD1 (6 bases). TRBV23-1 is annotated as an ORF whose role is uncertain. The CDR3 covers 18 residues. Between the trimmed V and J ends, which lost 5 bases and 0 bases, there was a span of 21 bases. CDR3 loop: CASSAQYGQRHSTDTQYF. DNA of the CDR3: TGCGCCAGCAGTGCTCAGTACGGACAGAGACATAGCACAGATACGCAGTATTTT.

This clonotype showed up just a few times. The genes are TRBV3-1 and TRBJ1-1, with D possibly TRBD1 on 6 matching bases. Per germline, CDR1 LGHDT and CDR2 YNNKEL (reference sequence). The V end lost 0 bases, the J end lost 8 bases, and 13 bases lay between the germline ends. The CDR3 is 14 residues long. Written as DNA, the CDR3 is TGTGCCAGCAGCCAAGATCCGGGGGGCTCAGAAGCTTTCTTT. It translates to CASSQDPGGSEAFF. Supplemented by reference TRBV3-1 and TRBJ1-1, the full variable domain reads DTAVSQTPKYLVTQMGNDKSIKCEQNLGHDTMYWYKQDSKKFLKIMFSYNNKELIINETVPNRFSPKSPDKAHLNLHINSLELGDSAVYFCASSQDPGGSEAFFGQGTRLTVV.

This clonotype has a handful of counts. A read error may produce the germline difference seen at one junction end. CDR3 DNA sequence: TGCGCCAGCAGCTCGGACACTGGAGCTTTCTTT. Amino acid sequence: CASSSDTGAFF. The rearrangement joins TRBV5-1 to TRBJ1-1, with D tentatively TRBD1 (5 bases). Germline V gives CDR1 SGHRS, CDR2 YFSETQ. The CDR3 extends over 11 amino acids.

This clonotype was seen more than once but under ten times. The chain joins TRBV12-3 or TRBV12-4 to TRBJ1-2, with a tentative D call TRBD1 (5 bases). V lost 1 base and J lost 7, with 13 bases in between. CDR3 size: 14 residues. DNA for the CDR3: TGTGCCAGCAGTTTAGTATTAACAGGCTCTGGCTACACCTTC. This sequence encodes CASSLVLTGSGYTF.

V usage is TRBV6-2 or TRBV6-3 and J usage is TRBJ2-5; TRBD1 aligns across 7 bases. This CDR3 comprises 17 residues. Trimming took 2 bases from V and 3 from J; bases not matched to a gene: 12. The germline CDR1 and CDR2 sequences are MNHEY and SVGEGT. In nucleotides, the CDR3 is TGTGCCAGCAGTTACGCAATACCCGGGACAGACAAAGAGACCCAGTACTTC. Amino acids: CASSYAIPGTDKETQYF.

CDR3 sequence (DNA): TGCGCCAGCAGCCAAAGTGGGCAGGAAGCCTACGAGCAGTACTTC. It translates to CASSQSGQEAYEQYF. This chain links TRBV4-1 with TRBJ2-7; D remains ambiguous. Between the trimmed V and J ends, which lost 2 bases and 2 bases, there was a span of 13 bases. Germline values: CDR1 MGHRA, CDR2 YSYEKL. The CDR3 is made up of 15 amino acids.

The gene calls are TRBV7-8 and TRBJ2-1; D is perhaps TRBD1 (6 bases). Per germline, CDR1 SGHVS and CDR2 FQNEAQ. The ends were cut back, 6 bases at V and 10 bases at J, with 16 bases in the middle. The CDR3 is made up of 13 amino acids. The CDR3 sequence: CASRNWGQMEQFF. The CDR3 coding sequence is TGTGCCAGCAGAAACTGGGGGCAGATGGAGCAGTTCTTC.

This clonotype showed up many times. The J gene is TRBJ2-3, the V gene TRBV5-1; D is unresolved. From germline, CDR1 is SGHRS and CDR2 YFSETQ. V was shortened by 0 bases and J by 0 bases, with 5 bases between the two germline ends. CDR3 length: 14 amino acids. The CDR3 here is CASSLGASTDTQYF. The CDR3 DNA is TGCGCCAGCAGCTTGGGGGCTAGCACAGATACGCAGTATTTT.

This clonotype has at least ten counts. CDR3: CASSINGGYETQYF. CDR3 nucleotides: TGTGCCAGTAGTATAAATGGAGGGTACGAGACCCAGTACTTC. The chain carries TRBV19 and TRBJ2-5; D is possibly TRBD2 (6 bases). Trimming stripped 2 bases from V and 5 bases from J, with 12 bases between. The CDR3 has 14 residues. The V gene's germline CDR1 is LNHDA and CDR2 SQIVND (reference sequence). Combining the CDR3 with reference TRBV19 and TRBJ2-5 gives the whole variable domain DGGITQSPKYLFRKEGQNVTLSCEQNLNHDAMYWYRQDPGQGLRLIYYSQIVNDFQKGDIAEGYSVSREKKESFPLTVTSAQKNPTAFYLCASSINGGYETQYFGPGTRLLVL.

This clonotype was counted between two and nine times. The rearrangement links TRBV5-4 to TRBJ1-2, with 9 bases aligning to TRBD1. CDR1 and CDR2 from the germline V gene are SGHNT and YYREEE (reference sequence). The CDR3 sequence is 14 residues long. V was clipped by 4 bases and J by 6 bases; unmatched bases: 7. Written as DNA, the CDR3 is TGTGCCAGCAGCCCGCCCTGGACAGGGGATGGCTACACCTTC. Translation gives CASSPPWTGDGYTF.

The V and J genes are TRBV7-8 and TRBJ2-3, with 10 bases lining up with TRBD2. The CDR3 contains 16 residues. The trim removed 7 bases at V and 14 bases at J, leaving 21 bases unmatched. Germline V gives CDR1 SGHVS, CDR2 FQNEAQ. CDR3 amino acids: CASTRGRRGQLAGVYF. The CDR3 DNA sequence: TGTGCCAGCACCAGAGGCAGGCGTGGCCAGCTAGCGGGAGTGTATTTT.

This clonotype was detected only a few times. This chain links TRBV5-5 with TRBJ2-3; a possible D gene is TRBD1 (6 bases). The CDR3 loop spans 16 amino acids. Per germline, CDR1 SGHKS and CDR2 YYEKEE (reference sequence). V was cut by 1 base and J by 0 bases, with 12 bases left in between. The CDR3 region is CASSLPGQSSTDTQYF. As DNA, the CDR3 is TGTGCCAGCAGCTTGCCGGGACAATCGAGCACAGATACGCAGTATTTT.